This T cell receptor (beta chain) was recovered during a study of T cells in Graves' hyperthyroidism and ophthalmopathy. Trimming removed 2 bases from V and 0 bases from J, with 11 bases in between. This CDR3 is 17 amino acids long. Germline V gene data show CDR1 as LGHNA and CDR2 as YSLEER. Those patients with uncontrolled infection, other autoimmune disease, pregnancy or lactation were excluded. Clinical symptoms, serum thyroxine, TRAb, thyroid ultrasound and orbital computed tomography informed diagnoses. This clonotype was observed a few times. Amplified TCR beta CDR3 regions came from RNA transcripts. TCR CDR3 regions were first amplified by RT-PCR with HTBI primers. TCRdb processed the multiplex PCR reads anew with MiXCR; each CDR3 protein has one entry. This sample has approximately 300,000 distinct CDR3 sequences, with about 18% found just once.

The chain joins TRBV4-3 to TRBJ1-6, with a tentative D call TRBD1 (5 bases). The sequence was collected from a woman between 55 and 75 years old with Graves' ophthalmopathy. Sequenced material: blood. The CDR3 DNA is TGCGCCAGCAGCCAACACAGGTCGAGCTCCTATAATTCACCCCTCCACTTT. It encodes CASSQHRSSSYNSPLHF.